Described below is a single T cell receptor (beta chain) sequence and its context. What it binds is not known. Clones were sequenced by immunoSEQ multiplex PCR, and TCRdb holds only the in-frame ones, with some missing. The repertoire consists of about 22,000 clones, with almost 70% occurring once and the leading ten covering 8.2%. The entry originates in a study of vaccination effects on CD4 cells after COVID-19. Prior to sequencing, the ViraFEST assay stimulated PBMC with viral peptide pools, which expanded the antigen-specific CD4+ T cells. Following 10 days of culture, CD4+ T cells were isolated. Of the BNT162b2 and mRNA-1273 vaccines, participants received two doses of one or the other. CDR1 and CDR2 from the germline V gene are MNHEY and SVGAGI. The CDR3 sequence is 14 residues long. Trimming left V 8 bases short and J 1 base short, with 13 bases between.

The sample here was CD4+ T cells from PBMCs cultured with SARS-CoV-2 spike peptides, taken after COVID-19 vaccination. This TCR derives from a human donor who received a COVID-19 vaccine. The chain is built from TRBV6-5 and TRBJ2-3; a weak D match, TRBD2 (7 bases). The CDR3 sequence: CASRAGARTDTQYF. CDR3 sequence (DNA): TGTGCCAGCCGCGCGGGGGCCCGCACAGATACGCAGTATTTT.